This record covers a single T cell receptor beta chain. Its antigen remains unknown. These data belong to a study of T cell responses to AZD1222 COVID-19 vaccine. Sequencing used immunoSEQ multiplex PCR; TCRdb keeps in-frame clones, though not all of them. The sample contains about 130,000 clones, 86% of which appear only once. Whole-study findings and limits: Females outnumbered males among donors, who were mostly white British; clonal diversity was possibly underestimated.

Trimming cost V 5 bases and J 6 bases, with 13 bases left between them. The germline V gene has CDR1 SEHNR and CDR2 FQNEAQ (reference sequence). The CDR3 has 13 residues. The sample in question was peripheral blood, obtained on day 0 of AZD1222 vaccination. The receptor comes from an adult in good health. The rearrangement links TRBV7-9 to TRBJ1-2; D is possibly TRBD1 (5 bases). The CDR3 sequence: CASSQSGEDGYTF. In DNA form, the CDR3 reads TGTGCCAGCAGCCAGTCGGGGGAGGATGGCTACACCTTC.